A selection of T cell receptor beta chains follows, all from one sample in a study of cytotoxic CD8 clonotypes in ibrutinib-treated CLL. The method was immunoSEQ multiplex PCR; TCRdb's version includes in-frame clones alone and lacks a portion of them. The sample contains approximately 45,000 clones, 69% of which appear only once. This specimen consisted of PBMCs, obtained after 12 months of ibrutinib treatment. The receptors originated from a human donor with chronic lymphocytic leukemia. The CDR3 runs from the conserved cysteine through the conserved F or W. D genes are given only for firm matches. Size is stated for part of the rows, as once, few or many counts, or as a class when the clone is expanded.

D gene	V gene	J gene	clone size	CDR3 DNA	CDR3 protein
NA	TRBV29-1	TRBJ1-1	NA	TGCAGCGTTGAATATAACATTGGGAACACTGAAGCTTTCTTT	CSVEYNIGNTEAFF
NA	TRBV19	TRBJ2-5	NA	TGTGCCAGTAGCCTCGGATTAGGGGAGACCCAGTACTTC	CASSLGLGETQYF
NA	TRBV2	TRBJ2-1	NA	TGTGCCAGCAACAGGGTTCACAATGAGCAGTTCTTC	CASNRVHNEQFF
NA	TRBV7-3	TRBJ2-7	NA	TGTGCCAGCAGGGCTAGCTACGAGCAGTACTTC	CASRASYEQYF
TRBD1	TRBV4-1	TRBJ1-2	NA	TGCGCCAGCAGCCAAGTGAGGGTGTCGGGACAGGGGGCGCGGGGGTATGGCTACACCTTC	CASSQVRVSGQGARGYGYTF
NA	TRBV7-9	TRBJ1-2	NA	TGTGCCAGCAGCTTAGTTGGGGTTAACTATGGCTACACCTTC	CASSLVGVNYGYTF
NA	TRBV2	TRBJ2-1	NA	TGTGCCAGCACGTCACTAGAAGGGGTTCAGAATGAGCAGTTCTTC	CASTSLEGVQNEQFF
NA	TRBV5-1	TRBJ2-2	NA	TGCGCCAGCAAGACACTGGCGAACACCGGGGAGCTGTTTTTT	CASKTLANTGELFF
TRBD1	TRBV6-1	TRBJ2-7	NA	TGTGCCAGCCGTGGACAGGAATTCTCCTACGAGCAGTACTTC	CASRGQEFSYEQYF
NA	TRBV5-6	TRBJ2-7	NA	TGTGCCAGCAGCTGGGGGACACTCGAAAGCTCCTACGAGCAGTACTTC	CASSWGTLESSYEQYF
NA	TRBV5-1	TRBJ1-1	NA	TGCGCCAGCAGCTTGGGGGCTCTCGACACTGAAGCTTTCTTT	CASSLGALDTEAFF
NA	TRBV5-1	TRBJ2-3	once	TGCGCCAGCAGCTTCGGCGGTGGTGCAGATACGCAGTATTTT	CASSFGGGADTQYF
NA	TRBV7-9	TRBJ1-4	NA	TGTGCCAGCAGCCTGCGGACAGATGAAAATGAAAAACTGTTTTTT	CASSLRTDENEKLFF
TRBD2	TRBV23-1	TRBJ2-6	NA	TGCGCCAGCATAGCGGGTTCCGGGGCCAACGTCCTGACTTTC	CASIAGSGANVLTF
NA	TRBV30	TRBJ2-3	NA	TGTGCCTGGAGTGTACCTAAAGGACAGATAACTAGCACAGATACGCAGTATTTT	CAWSVPKGQITSTDTQYF
TRBD1	TRBV28	TRBJ2-1	NA	TGTGCCAGCAGTTCCAACAGGGGCAATGAGCAGTTCTTC	CASSSNRGNEQFF
NA	TRBV10-3	TRBJ1-5	NA	TGTGCCATCAGGCGGGGGGGCGGCACAAATCAGCCCCAGCATTTT	CAIRRGGGTNQPQHF
NA	TRBV7-9	TRBJ1-1	NA	TGTGCCAGCAGCTTTGAGGCTGAAGCTTTCTTT	CASSFEAEAFF
TRBD2	TRBV29-1	TRBJ2-1	few	TGCAGCGTTGTAAGGAGCGGGGGGTACAATGAGCAGTTCTTC	CSVVRSGGYNEQFF
NA	TRBV7-3	TRBJ2-5	NA	TGTGCCAGCAGCAGGGGGGTCCAAGAGACCCAGTACTTC	CASSRGVQETQYF
TRBD2	TRBV7-3	TRBJ2-3	NA	TGTGCCAGCAGCTCTGGACTAGCGGGGGGGCCTGCAGATACGCAGTATTTT	CASSSGLAGGPADTQYF
TRBD2	TRBV5-1	TRBJ2-3	NA	TGCGCCAGCAGCTTGATTTTAGCGGGGAGAAGCACAGATACGCAGTATTTT	CASSLILAGRSTDTQYF
TRBD1	TRBV15	TRBJ1-5	once	TGTGCCACCAGCGAAGACAGGGTCGGGCAGCCCCAGCATTTT	CATSEDRVGQPQHF
NA	TRBV10-3	TRBJ1-6	NA	TGTGCCATCAGTGACAGGGAGGACTCACCCCTCCACTTT	CAISDREDSPLHF
NA	TRBV7-1	TRBJ1-5	NA	TGTGCCAGCAGCTTTCGGGCCGTCAATCAGCCCCAGCATTTT	CASSFRAVNQPQHF
NA	TRBV7-9	TRBJ2-3	NA	TGTGCCAGCAGCTCCTCCGGGACTCCCCTTTTTTCGCAGTATTTT	CASSSSGTPLFSQYF
TRBD1	TRBV4-2	TRBJ1-5	NA	TGTGCCAGCAGCCTCCGGACAGGGGGCAATCAGCCCCAGCATTTT	CASSLRTGGNQPQHF
NA	TRBV6-1	TRBJ1-5	NA	TGTGCCAGCACGGTCTGGGGGAGCAATCAGCCCCAGCATTTT	CASTVWGSNQPQHF
NA	TRBV18	TRBJ1-1	NA	TGTGCCAGCTCACGACAGACAAACACTGAAGCTTTCTTT	CASSRQTNTEAFF
TRBD2	TRBV4-2	TRBJ2-1	NA	TGTGCCAGCAGCCTTAGCGGGGGGGGAAACTACAATGAGCAGTTCTTC	CASSLSGGGNYNEQFF
NA	TRBV28	TRBJ2-2	NA	TGTGCCAGCAGTAGCGGACAAAACACCGGGGAGCTGTTTTTT	CASSSGQNTGELFF
TRBD1	TRBV6-6	TRBJ1-2	NA	TGTGCCAGCATTCAGGACAGGGGAGACCTTGGCTACACCTTC	CASIQDRGDLGYTF
TRBD1	TRBV28	TRBJ2-2	once	TGTGCCAGCAGTGAGGGACAGGCCCAAGGGACCGGGGAGCTGTTTTTT	CASSEGQAQGTGELFF
NA	TRBV7-7	TRBJ2-5	NA	TGTGCTAGCAGCTTAGGAGGCGGAGAGACCCAGTACTTC	CASSLGGGETQYF
NA	TRBV10-3	TRBJ1-2	NA	TGTGCCATCATGCGGAGTCAGGTTAACTATGGCTACACCTTC	CAIMRSQVNYGYTF
NA	TRBV25-1	TRBJ2-2	NA	TGTGCCAGCAGTGAAGGAGCGGGACAGGACATACAGGGAGCTGTTTTT	CASSEGAGQDIQGAVF
TRBD2	TRBV10-3	TRBJ2-2	NA	TGTGCCACTGTAGCGGGGGGGAACACCGGGGAGCTGTTTTTT	CATVAGGNTGELFF
NA	TRBV7-9	TRBJ1-1	few	TGTGCCAGCAGCTTAGCGCTTCGAAGGGCTTTCTTT	CASSLALRRAFF
NA	TRBV4-1	TRBJ2-7	NA	TGCGCCAGCAGCCCTACAGGGATCTCCTACGAGCAGTACTTC	CASSPTGISYEQYF
NA	TRBV6-5	TRBJ2-7	NA	TGTGCCAGCAGTAAAACCCCGGGCGCCTACGAGCAGTACTTC	CASSKTPGAYEQYF
TRBD1	TRBV11-2	TRBJ1-6	NA	TGTGCCAGCAGCTCTACCGGGACAGACTATAATTCACCCCTCCACTTT	CASSSTGTDYNSPLHF
TRBD2	TRBV2	TRBJ2-2	NA	TGTGCCAGCAGAGGACTAGCGGGGAACACCGGGGAGCTGTTTTTT	CASRGLAGNTGELFF
TRBD1	TRBV19	TRBJ1-5	NA	TGTGCCAGTAGTATTGGGACAGGGCGTAGCAATCAGCCCCAGCATTTT	CASSIGTGRSNQPQHF
NA	TRBV5-1	TRBJ2-3	NA	TGCGCCAGCAGCTTGACCACAGGGAGCACAGATACGCAGTATTTT	CASSLTTGSTDTQYF
NA	TRBV5-1	TRBJ1-1	NA	TGCGCCAGCAGCTTGGCTCTTCGGGGGGAGGACACTGAAGCTTTCTTT	CASSLALRGEDTEAFF
NA	TRBV2	TRBJ1-6	NA	TGTGCCAGCAGGGACTATAATTCACCCCTCCACTTT	CASRDYNSPLHF
TRBD1	TRBV5-1	TRBJ2-7	few	TGCGCCAGCAGCTTGCTAGGACAGGGGGCTCTCGAGCAGTACTTC	CASSLLGQGALEQYF
NA	TRBV11-3	TRBJ1-1	NA	TGTGCCAGCAGCTTAGGGCAGGGTTTCGGGACTGAAGCTTTCTTT	CASSLGQGFGTEAFF
NA	TRBV5-1	TRBJ2-7	NA	TGCGCCAGCAGCTTGGTCGGGACACCTACCTACGAGCAGTACTTC	CASSLVGTPTYEQYF
TRBD1	TRBV6-4	TRBJ1-6	NA	TGTGCCAGCAGTGAATCTCCGCGGACAGGGGCGGGTTCACCCCTCCACTTT	CASSESPRTGAGSPLHF
NA	TRBV2	TRBJ1-2	NA	TGTGCCAGCAGTGATTCCAGGCGCTACACCTTC	CASSDSRRYTF
NA	TRBV7-2	TRBJ2-3	once	TGTGCCAGCAGCTTAGTCGGCCAGACTACGGATGGTACGCAGTATTTT	CASSLVGQTTDGTQYF
TRBD1	TRBV6-5	TRBJ1-2	NA	TGTGCCAGCGGACGGACAGGGGGCTTCTATGGCTACACCTTC	CASGRTGGFYGYTF